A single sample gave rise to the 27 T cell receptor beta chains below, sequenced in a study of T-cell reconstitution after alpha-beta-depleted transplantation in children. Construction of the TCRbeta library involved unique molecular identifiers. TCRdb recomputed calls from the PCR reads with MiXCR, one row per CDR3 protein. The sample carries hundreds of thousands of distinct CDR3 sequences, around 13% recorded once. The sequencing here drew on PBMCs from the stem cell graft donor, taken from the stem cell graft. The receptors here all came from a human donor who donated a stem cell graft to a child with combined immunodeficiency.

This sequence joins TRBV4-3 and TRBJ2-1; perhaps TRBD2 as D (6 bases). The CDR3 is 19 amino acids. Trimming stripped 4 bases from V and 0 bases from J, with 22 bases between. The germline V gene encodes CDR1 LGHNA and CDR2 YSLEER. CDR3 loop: CASSRLLGGLESSYNEQFF. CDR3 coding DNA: TGCGCCAGCAGCCGCCTCCTCGGGGGTTTAGAGAGCTCCTACAATGAGCAGTTCTTC.

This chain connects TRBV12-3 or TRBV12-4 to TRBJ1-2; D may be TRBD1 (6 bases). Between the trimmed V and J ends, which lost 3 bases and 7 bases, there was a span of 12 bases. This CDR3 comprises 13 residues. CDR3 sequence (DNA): TGTGCCAGCAGTTTGCGGGGGGCGGCTGGCTACACCTTC. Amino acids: CASSLRGAAGYTF.

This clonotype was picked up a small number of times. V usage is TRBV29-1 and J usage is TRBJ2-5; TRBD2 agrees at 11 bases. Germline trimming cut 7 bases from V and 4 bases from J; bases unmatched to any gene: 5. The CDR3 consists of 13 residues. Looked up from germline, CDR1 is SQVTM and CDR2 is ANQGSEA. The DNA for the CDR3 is TGCAGCGCACTAGCGGGGGATGGAGAGACCCAGTACTTC. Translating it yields CSALAGDGETQYF.

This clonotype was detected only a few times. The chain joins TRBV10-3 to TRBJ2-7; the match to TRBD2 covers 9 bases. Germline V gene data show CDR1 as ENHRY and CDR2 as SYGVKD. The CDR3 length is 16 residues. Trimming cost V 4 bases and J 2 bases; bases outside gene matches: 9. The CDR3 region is CAISAWAGGSTYEQYF. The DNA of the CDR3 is TGTGCCATCAGTGCCTGGGCGGGGGGGAGTACCTACGAGCAGTACTTC.

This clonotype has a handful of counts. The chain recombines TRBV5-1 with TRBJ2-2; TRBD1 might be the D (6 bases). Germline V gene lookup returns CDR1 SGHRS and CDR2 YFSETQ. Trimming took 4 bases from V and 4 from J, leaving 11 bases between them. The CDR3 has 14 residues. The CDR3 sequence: CASSPGQSTGELFF. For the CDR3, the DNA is TGCGCCAGCAGCCCCGGACAGAGCACCGGGGAGCTGTTTTTT. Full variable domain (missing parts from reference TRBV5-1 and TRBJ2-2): KAGVTQTPRYLIKTRGQQVTLSCSPISGHRSVSWYQQTPGQGLQFLFEYFSETQRNKGNFPGRFSGRQFSNSRSEMNVSTLELGDSALYLCASSPGQSTGELFFGEGSRLTVL.

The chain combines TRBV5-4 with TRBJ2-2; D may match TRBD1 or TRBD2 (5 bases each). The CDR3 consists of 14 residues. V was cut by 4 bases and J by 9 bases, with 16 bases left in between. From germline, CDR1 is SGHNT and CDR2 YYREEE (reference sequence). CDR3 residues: CASSPQTGRRELFF. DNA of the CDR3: TGTGCCAGCAGCCCCCAGACGGGGCGAAGGGAGCTGTTTTTT.

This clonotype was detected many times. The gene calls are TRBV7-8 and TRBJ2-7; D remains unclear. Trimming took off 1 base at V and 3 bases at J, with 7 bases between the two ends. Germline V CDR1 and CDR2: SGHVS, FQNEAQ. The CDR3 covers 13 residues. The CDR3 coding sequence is TGTGCCAGCAGCTTAGTTCTGGGCTACGAGCAGTACTTC. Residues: CASSLVLGYEQYF.

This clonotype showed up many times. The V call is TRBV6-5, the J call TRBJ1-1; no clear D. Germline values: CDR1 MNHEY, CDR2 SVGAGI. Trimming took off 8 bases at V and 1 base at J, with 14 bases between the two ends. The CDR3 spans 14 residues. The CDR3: CASSAETGNTEAFF. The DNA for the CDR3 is TGTGCCAGCTCAGCGGAAACGGGGAACACTGAAGCTTTCTTT.

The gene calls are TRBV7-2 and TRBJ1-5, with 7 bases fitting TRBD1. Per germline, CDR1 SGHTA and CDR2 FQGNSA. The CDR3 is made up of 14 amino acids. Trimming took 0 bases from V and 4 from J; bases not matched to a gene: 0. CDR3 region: CASSLATGNQPQHF. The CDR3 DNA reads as TGTGCCAGCAGCTTAGCGACAGGGAATCAGCCCCAGCATTTT.

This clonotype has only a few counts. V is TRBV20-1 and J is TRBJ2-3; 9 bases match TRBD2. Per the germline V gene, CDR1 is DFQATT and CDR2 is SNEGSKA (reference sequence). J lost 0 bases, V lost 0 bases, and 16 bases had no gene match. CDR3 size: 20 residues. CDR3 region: CSARDFEEREVRPSTDTQYF. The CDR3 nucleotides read TGCAGTGCTAGAGATTTCGAGGAGCGGGAGGTCCGTCCTAGCACAGATACGCAGTATTTT.

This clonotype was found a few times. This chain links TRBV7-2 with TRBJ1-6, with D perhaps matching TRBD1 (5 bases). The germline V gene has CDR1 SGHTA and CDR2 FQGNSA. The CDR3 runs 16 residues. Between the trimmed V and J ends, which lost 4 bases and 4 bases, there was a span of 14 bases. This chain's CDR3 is CASSSPYRNYNSPLHF. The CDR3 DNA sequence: TGTGCCAGCAGCTCGCCTTACAGGAATTATAATTCACCCCTCCACTTT.

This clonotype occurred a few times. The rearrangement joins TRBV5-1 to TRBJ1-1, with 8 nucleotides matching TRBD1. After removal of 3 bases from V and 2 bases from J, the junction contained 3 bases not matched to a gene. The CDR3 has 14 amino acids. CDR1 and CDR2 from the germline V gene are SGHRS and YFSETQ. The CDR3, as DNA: TGCGCCAGCAGCTGGGACAGGATCAACACTGAAGCTTTCTTT. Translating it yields CASSWDRINTEAFF.

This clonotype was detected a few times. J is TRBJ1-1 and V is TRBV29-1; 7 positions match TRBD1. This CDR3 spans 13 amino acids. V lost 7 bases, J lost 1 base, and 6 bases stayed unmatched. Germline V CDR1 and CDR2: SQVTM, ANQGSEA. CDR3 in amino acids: CSGGQRKNTEAFF. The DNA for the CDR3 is TGCAGCGGGGGACAGAGAAAGAACACTGAAGCTTTCTTT. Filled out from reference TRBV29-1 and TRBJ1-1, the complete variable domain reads SAVISQKPSRDICQRGTSLTIQCQVDSQVTMMFWYRQQPGQSLTLIATANQGSEATYESGFVIDKFPISRPNLTFSTLTVSNMSPEDSSIYLCSGGQRKNTEAFFGQGTRLTVV.

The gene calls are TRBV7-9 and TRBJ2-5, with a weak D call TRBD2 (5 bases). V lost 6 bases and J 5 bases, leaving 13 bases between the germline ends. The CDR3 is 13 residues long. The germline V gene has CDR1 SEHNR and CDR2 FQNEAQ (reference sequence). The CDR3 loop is CASRANPGETQYF. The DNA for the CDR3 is TGTGCCAGCAGGGCTAATCCGGGGGAGACCCAGTACTTC.

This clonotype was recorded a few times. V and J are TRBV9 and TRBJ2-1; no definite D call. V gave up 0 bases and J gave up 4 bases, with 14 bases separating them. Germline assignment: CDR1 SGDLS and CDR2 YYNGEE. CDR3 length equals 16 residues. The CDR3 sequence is CASSVGGYDLYNEQFF. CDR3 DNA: TGTGCCAGCAGCGTAGGAGGCTACGACCTTTACAATGAGCAGTTCTTC.

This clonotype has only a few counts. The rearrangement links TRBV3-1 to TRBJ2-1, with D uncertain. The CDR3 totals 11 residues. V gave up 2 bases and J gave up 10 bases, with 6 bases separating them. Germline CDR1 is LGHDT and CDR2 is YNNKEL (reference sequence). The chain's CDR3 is CASSQSIEQFF. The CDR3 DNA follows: TGTGCCAGCAGCCAATCCATCGAGCAGTTCTTC.

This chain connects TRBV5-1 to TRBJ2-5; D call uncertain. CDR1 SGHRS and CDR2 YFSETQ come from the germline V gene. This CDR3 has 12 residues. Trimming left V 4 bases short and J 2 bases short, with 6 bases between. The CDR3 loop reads CASSQFQETQYF. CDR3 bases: TGCGCCAGCAGCCAATTTCAAGAGACCCAGTACTTC.

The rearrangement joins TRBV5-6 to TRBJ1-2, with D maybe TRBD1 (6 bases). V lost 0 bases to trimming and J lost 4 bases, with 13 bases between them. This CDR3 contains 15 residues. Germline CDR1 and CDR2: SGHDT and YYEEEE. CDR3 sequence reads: CASSLDQGSIYGYTF. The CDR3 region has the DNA TGTGCCAGCAGCTTGGACCAGGGGAGTATCTATGGCTACACCTTC.

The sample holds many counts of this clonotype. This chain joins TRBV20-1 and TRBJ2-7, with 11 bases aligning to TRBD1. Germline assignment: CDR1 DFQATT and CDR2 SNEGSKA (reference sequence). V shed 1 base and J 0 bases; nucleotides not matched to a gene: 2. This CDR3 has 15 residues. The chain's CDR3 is CSARGGTGGSYEQYF. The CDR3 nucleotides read TGCAGTGCTAGAGGTGGGACAGGGGGCTCCTACGAGCAGTACTTC.

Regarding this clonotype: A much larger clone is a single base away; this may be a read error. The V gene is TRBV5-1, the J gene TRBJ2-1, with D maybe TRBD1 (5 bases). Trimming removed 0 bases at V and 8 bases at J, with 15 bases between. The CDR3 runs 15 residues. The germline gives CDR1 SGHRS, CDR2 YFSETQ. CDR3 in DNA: TGCGCCAGCAGCTTGGGGGGCCCCACGAACTATGAGCAGTTCTTC. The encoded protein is CASSLGGPTNYEQFF. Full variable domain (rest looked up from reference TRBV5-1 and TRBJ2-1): KAGVTQTPRYLIKTRGQQVTLSCSPISGHRSVSWYQQTPGQGLQFLFEYFSETQRNKGNFPGRFSGRQFSNSRSEMNVSTLELGDSALYLCASSLGGPTNYEQFFGPGTRLTVL.

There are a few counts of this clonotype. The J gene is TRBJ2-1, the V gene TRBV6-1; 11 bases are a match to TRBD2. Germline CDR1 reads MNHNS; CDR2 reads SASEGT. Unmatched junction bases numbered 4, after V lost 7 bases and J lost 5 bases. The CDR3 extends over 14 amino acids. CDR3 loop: CASNLAGGHNEQFF. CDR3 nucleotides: TGTGCCAGCAATCTAGCGGGGGGTCACAATGAGCAGTTCTTC.

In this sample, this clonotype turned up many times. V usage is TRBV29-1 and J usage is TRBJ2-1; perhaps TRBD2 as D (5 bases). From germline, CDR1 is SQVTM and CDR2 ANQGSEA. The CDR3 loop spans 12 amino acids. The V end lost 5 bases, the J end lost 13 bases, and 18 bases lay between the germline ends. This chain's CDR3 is CSVRGLQPNQFF. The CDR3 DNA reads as TGCAGCGTTAGAGGACTTCAGCCCAATCAGTTCTTC.

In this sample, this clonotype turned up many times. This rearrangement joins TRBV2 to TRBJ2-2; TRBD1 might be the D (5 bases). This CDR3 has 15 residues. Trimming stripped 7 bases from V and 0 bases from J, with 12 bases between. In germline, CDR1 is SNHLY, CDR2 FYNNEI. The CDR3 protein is CASKGHPSNTGELFF. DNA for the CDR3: TGTGCCAGCAAAGGACACCCGTCGAACACCGGGGAGCTGTTTTTT.

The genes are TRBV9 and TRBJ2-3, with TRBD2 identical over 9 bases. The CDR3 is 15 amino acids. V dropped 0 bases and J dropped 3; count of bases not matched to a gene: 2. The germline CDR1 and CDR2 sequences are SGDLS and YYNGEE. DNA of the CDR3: TGTGCCAGCAGCGTAGGGCTAGCGGGGACAGATACGCAGTATTTT. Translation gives CASSVGLAGTDTQYF.

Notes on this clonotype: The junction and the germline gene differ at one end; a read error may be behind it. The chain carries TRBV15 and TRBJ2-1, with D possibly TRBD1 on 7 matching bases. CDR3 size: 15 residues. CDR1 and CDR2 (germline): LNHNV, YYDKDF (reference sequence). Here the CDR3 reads CATRRGQGGYNEQFF. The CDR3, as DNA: TGTGCCACCAGGAGAGGTCAGGGGGGCTACAATGAGCAGTTCTTC.

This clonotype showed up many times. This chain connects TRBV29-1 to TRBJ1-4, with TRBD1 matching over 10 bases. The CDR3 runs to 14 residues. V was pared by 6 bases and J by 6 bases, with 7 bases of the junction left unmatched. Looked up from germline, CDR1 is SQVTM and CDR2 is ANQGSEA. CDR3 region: CSVLTTGGDEKLFF. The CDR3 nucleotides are TGCAGCGTACTCACGACAGGGGGCGATGAAAAACTGTTTTTT.

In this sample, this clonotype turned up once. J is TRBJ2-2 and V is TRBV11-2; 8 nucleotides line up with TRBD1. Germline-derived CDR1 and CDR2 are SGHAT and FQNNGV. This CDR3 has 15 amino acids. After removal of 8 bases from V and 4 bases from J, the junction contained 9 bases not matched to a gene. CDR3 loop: CASSTGGLATGELFF. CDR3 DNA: TGTGCCAGCTCAACAGGGGGGCTGGCCACCGGGGAGCTGTTTTTT.